The 8 T cell receptor beta chains in this list originate from one sample, sequenced in a study of metastatic and nonmetastatic thyroid tumors. MiXCR re-clonotyped the PCR reads for TCRdb. The table records roughly 27,000 clones, 20% to 25% of them present only once. All patients reached thyroid surgery having received no treatment beforehand. The specimen sequenced was blood. These receptors all stem from a female donor with papillary thyroid cancer or a benign thyroid nodule (not recorded which). Some clones in this sample may be carry-over from other donors' samples.

The V gene is TRBV28, the J gene TRBJ2-7, with D possibly TRBD2 on 5 matching bases. Trimming left V 3 bases short and J 3 bases short, with 12 bases between. Germline-derived CDR1 and CDR2 are MDHEN and SYDVKM. The CDR3 runs to 14 residues. The CDR3 sequence is CASSLGEALYEQYF. Written as DNA, the CDR3 is TGTGCCAGCAGTTTGGGAGAAGCTCTCTACGAGCAGTACTTC.

This clone was detected ten times or more. The chain couples TRBV11-3 to TRBJ2-2, with D unresolved. CDR1 and CDR2 (germline): SGHNT, YENEEA. The V and J ends lost 4 bases and 7 bases respectively, with 7 bases between them. The CDR3 totals 12 residues. In DNA, the CDR3 is TGTGCCAGCAGCTATCTGAACGGGGAGCTGTTTTTT. This codes for CASSYLNGELFF.

This clone appeared once. This CDR3 reads CSASSGVKNIQYF. The CDR3 coding sequence is TGCAGTGCTAGTTCAGGGGTCAAAAACATTCAGTACTTC. This sequence joins TRBV20-1 and TRBJ2-4, with D possibly TRBD1 on 6 matching bases. Germline V gives CDR1 DFQATT, CDR2 SNEGSKA (reference sequence). Trimming took 3 bases from V and 3 from J, leaving 9 bases between them. There are 13 residues in the CDR3.

The DNA for the CDR3 is TGTGCCAGCAGCCAGGACAGGGTTGGCTACACCTTC. Translating gives CASSQDRVGYTF. This chain joins TRBV14 and TRBJ1-2, with 8 bases fitting TRBD1. The CDR3 consists of 12 residues. Germline V gives CDR1 SGHDN, CDR2 FVKESK. V was pared by 3 bases and J by 7 bases, with 1 base of the junction left unmatched.

The rearrangement uses TRBV12-5 and TRBJ1-1, with a tentative D call TRBD1 (6 bases). CDR3 size: 12 residues. Germline lookup yields CDR1 LGHNT and CDR2 FRNRAP. V was clipped by 6 bases and J by 5 bases, with 10 bases between them. CDR3 sequence reads: CASGPQGTEAFF. The CDR3 bases are TGTGCTAGTGGCCCACAGGGAACTGAAGCTTTCTTT.

This clone appeared a few times. The chain recombines TRBV28 with TRBJ2-5; 10 nucleotides match TRBD1. The DNA end is more similar to TRBJ2-1, so the J call may be wrong. The CDR3 sequence is 17 residues long. Germline V gives CDR1 MDHEN, CDR2 SYDVKM. For the CDR3, the DNA is TGTGCCAGCAGTTTATTCCTATCGTGGGACAGGGGCCATGAGCAGTTCTTC. Translating gives CASSLFLSWDRGHEQFF.

The chain joins TRBV4-1 to TRBJ2-7, with D tentatively TRBD2 (6 bases). CDR1 and CDR2 from the germline V gene are MGHRA and YSYEKL. The CDR3 runs to 14 residues. V lost 4 bases, J lost 7 bases, and 17 bases lay in between. In nucleotides, the CDR3 is TGCGCCAGCAGCCTCTCAGGCGAGGGGAGGGAGCAGTACTTC. Its protein product is CASSLSGEGREQYF.

This chain connects TRBV30 to TRBJ1-2, with D possibly TRBD1 on 6 matching bases. CDR3 length: 14 amino acids. The germline V gene encodes CDR1 GTSNPN and CDR2 SVGIG (reference sequence). CDR3 amino acids: CGLGQRSPHYGYTF. In DNA, the CDR3 is TGTGGCCTCGGACAGCGGTCGCCCCACTATGGCTACACCTTC.